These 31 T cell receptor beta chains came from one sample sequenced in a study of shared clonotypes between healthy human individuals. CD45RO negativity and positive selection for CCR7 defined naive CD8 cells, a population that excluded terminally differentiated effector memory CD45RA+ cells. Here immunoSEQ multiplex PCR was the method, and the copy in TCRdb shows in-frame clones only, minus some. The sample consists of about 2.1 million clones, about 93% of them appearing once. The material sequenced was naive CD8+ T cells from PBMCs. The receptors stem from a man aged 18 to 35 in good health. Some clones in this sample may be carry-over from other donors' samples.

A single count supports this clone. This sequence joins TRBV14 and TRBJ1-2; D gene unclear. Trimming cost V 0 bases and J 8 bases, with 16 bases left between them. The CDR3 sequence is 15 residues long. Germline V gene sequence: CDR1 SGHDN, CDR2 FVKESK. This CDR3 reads CASSQDRRGLPGYTF. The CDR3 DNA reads TGTGCCAGCAGCCAAGATCGGCGCGGCCTTCCAGGCTACACCTTC. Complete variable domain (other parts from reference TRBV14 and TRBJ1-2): EAGVTQFPSHSVIEKGQTVTLRCDPISGHDNLYWYRRVMGKEIKFLLHFVKESKQDESGMPNNRFLAERTGGTYSTLKVQPAELEDSGVYFCASSQDRRGLPGYTFGSGTRLTVV.

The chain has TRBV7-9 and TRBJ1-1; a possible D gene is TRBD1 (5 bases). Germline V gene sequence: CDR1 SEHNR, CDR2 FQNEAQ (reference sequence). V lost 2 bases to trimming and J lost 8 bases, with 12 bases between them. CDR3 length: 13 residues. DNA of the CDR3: TGTGCCAGCAGCTTAACCCGCAGGGACGAAGCTTTCTTT. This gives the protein CASSLTRRDEAFF.

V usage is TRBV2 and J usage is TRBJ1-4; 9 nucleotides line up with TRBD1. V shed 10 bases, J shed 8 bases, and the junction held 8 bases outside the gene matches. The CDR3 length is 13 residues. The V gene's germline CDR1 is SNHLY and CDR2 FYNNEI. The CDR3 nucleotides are TGTGCCAACCGGGACAGGGAGAGCGAAAAACTGTTTTTT. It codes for CANRDRESEKLFF.

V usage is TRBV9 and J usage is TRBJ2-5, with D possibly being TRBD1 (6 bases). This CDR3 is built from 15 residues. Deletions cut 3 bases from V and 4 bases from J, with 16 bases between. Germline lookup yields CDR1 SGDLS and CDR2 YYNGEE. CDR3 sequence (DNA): TGTGCCAGCAGCGGAGACCCGGGACACCGAGAGACCCAGTACTTC. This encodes CASSGDPGHRETQYF.

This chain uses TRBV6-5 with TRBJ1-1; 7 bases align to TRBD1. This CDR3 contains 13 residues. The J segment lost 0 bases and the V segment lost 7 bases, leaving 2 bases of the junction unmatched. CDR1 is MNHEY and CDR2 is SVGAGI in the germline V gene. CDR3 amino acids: CASNDRVNTEAFF. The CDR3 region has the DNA TGTGCCAGCAATGACAGGGTGAACACTGAAGCTTTCTTT.

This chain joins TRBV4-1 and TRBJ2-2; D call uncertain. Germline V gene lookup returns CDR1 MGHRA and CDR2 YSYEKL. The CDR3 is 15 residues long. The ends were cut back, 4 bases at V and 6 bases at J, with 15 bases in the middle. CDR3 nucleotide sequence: TGCGCCAGCAGCCTTCTCCTCGATGGTTCCGGGGAGCTGTTTTTT. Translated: CASSLLLDGSGELFF.

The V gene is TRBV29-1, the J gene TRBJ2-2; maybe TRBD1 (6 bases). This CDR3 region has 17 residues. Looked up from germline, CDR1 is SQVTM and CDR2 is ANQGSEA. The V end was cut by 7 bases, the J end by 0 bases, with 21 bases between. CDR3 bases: TGCAGCGGTGGCCCCCCTCCAGGGGCCGCGAACACCGGGGAGCTGTTTTTT. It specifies CSGGPPPGAANTGELFF.

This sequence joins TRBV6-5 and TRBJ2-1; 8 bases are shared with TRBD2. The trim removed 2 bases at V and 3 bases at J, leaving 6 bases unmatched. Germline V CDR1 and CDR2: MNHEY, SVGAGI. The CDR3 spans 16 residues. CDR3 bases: TGTGCCAGCAGTTACCATGAGCGGGAGTTCTACAATGAGCAGTTCTTC. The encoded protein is CASSYHEREFYNEQFF.

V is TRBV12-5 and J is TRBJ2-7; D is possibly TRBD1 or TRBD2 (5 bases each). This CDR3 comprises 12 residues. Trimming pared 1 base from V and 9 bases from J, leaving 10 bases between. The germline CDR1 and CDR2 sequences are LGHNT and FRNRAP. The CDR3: CASGLDRDPQYF. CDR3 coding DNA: TGTGCTAGTGGTTTGGACCGGGACCCGCAGTACTTC.

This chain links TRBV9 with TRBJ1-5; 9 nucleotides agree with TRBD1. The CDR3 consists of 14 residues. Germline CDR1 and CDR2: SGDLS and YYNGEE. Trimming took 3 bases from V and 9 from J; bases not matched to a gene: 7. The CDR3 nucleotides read TGTGCCAGCAGCGGGGGACAGGGATTGCTGCCCCAGCATTTT. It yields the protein CASSGGQGLLPQHF.

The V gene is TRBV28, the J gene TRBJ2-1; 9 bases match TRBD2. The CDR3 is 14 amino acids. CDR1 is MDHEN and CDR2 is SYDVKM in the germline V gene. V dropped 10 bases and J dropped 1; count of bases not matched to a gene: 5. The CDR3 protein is CATSSGTSYNEQFF. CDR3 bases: TGTGCCACTTCTAGCGGGACTTCCTACAATGAGCAGTTCTTC. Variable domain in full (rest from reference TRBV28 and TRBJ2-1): DVKVTQSSRYLVKRTGEKVFLECVQDMDHENMFWYRQDPGLGLRLIYFSYDVKMKEKGDIPEGYSVSREKKERFSLILESASTNQTSMYLCATSSGTSYNEQFFGPGTRLTVL.

CDR3 protein: CASSLISGAYNEQFF. In nucleotides, the CDR3 is TGTGCCAGCAGTTTAATAAGCGGGGCCTACAATGAGCAGTTCTTC. V and J are TRBV27 and TRBJ2-1, with TRBD2 matching over 7 bases. The CDR3 is 15 residues long. Germline CDR1 and CDR2: MNHEY and SMNVEV (reference sequence). Trimming at V came to 2 bases and at J to 2 bases, leaving 3 bases not matched to a gene.

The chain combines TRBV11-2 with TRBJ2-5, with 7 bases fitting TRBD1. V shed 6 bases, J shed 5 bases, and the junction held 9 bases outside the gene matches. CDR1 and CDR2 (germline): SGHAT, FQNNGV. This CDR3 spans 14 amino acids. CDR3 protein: CASRSTQGVETQYF. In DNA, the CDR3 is TGTGCCAGCAGGTCAACTCAGGGGGTTGAGACCCAGTACTTC.

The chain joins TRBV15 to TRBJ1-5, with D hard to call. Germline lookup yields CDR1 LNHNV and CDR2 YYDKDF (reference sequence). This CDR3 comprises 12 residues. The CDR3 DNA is TGTGCAACCCACATCAGCGGGCAGCCCCAGCATTTT. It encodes CATHISGQPQHF.

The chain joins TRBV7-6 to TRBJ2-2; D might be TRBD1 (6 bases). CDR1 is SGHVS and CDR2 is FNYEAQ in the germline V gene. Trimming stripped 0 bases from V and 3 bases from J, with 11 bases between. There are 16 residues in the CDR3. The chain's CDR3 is CASSLASRGYTGELFF. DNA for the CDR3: TGTGCCAGCAGCTTAGCTAGCAGGGGTTACACCGGGGAGCTGTTTTTT.

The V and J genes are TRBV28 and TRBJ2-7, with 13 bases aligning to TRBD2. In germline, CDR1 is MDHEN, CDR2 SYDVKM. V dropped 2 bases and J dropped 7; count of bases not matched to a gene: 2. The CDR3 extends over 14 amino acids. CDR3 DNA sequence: TGTGCCAGCAGTTTACCGGGACTAGCGGGGGAGCAGTACTTC. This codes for CASSLPGLAGEQYF.

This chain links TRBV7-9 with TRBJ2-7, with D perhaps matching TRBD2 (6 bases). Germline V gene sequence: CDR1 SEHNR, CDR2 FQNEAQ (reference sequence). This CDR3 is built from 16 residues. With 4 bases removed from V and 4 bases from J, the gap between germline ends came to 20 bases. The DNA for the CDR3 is TGTGCCAGCAGCTACTCGCCCGCCGGGGGTGGGTACGAGCAGTACTTC. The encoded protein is CASSYSPAGGGYEQYF.

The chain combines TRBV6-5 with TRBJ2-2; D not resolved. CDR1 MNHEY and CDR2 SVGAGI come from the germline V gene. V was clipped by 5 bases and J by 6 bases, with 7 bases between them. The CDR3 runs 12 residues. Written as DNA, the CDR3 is TGTGCCAGCAGTCGGCGTGCCGGGGAGCTGTTTTTT. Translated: CASSRRAGELFF.

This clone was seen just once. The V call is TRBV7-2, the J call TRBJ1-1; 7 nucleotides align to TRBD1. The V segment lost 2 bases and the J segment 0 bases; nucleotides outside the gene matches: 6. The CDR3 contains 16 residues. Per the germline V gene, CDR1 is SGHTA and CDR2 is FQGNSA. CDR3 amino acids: CASSLYRGSMNTEAFF. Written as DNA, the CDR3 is TGTGCCAGCAGCTTATACAGGGGTTCAATGAACACTGAAGCTTTCTTT. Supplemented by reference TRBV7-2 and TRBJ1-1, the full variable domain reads GAGVSQSPSNKVTEKGKDVELRCDPISGHTALYWYRQSLGQGLEFLIYFQGNSAPDKSGLPSDRFSAERTGGSVSTLTIQRTQQEDSAVYLCASSLYRGSMNTEAFFGQGTRLTVV.

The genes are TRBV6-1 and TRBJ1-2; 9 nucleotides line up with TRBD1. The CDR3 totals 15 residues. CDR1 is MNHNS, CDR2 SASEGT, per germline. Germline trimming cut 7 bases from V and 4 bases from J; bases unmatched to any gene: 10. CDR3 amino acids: CASKPTPGQGYGYTF. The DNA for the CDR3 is TGTGCCAGCAAACCTACACCGGGACAGGGCTATGGCTACACCTTC.

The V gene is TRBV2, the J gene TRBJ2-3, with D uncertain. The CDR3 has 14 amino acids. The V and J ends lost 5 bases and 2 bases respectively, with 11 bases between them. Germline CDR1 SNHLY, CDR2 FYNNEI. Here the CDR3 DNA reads TGTGCCAGCAGTTCGGTGGAAGACACAGATACGCAGTATTTT. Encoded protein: CASSSVEDTDTQYF.

CDR3 DNA: TGCGCCAGCAGCCAAGATCGAACAGGGGAGTCCTACGAGCAGTACTTC. This gives the protein CASSQDRTGESYEQYF. This rearrangement joins TRBV4-1 to TRBJ2-7; 7 bases are a match to TRBD1. Germline-derived CDR1 and CDR2 are MGHRA and YSYEKL. J was trimmed by 1 base and V by 0 bases; bases with no gene match: 6. The CDR3 spans 16 residues.

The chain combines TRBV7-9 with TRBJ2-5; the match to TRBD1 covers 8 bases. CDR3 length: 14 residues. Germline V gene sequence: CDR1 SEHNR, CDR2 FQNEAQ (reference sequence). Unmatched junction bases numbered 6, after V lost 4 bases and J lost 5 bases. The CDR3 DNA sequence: TGTGCCAGCAGCTATTCAGGGGGCCAGGAGACCCAGTACTTC. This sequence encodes CASSYSGGQETQYF.

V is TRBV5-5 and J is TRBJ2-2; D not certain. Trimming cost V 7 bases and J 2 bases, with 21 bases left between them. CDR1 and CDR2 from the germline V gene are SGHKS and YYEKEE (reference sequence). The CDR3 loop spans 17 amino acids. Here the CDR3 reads CASADDTISFNTGELFF. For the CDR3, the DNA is TGTGCCAGCGCCGATGACACTATTTCTTTTAACACCGGGGAGCTGTTTTTT.

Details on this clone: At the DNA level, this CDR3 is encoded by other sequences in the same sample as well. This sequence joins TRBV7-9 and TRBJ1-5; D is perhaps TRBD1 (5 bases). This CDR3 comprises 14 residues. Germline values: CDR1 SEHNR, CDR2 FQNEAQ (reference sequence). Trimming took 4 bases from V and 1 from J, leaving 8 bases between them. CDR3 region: CASSSGQSNQPQHF. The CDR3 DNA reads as TGTGCCAGCAGCTCCGGACAAAGCAATCAGCCCCAGCATTTT.

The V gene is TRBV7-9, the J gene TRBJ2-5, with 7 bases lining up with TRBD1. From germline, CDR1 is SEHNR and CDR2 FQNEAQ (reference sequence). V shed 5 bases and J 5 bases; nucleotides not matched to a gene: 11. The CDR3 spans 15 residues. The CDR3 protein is CASSRLVTGMETQYF. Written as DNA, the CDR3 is TGTGCCAGCAGCCGACTGGTGACAGGGATGGAGACCCAGTACTTC.

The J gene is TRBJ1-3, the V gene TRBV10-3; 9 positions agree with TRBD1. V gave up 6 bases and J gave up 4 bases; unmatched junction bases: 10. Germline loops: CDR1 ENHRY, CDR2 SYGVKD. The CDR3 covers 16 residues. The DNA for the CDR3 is TGTGCCATCAGGCGGGACAGGGATCCCGACGGAAACACCATATATTTT. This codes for CAIRRDRDPDGNTIYF.

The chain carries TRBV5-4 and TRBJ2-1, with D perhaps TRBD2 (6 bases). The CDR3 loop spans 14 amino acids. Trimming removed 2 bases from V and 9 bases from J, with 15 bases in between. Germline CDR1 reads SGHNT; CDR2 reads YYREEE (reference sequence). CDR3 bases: TGTGCCAGCAGCTTTCTGGGAGGTCGAGGTGAGCAGTTCTTC. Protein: CASSFLGGRGEQFF.

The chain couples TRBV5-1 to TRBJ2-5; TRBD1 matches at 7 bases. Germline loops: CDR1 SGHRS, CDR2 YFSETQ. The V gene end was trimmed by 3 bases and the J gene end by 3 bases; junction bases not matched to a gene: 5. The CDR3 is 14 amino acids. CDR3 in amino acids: CASSSTGRKETQYF. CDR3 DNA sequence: TGCGCCAGCAGCTCGACAGGGCGAAAAGAGACCCAGTACTTC.

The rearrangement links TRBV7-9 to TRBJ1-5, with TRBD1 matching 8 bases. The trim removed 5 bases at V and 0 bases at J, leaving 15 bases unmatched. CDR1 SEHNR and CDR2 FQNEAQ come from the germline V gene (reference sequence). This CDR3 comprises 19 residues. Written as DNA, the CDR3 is TGTGCCAGCAGCCTAACTTTCGGACAGGGAATGAATAGCAATCAGCCCCAGCATTTT. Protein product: CASSLTFGQGMNSNQPQHF.

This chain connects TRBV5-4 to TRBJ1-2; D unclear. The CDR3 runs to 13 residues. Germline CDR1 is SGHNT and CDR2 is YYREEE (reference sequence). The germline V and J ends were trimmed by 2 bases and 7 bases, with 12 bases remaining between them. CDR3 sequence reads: CASSFRAMSGYTF. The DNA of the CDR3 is TGTGCCAGCAGCTTCCGGGCCATGAGTGGCTACACCTTC.